Following are 12 T cell receptor beta chains from one sample sequenced in a study of blood T cells in healthy people across ages. Next came a second PCR, run for 7 to 11 cycles, which used a sample-barcoded 5' primer along with a J-beta primer mix. TCRdb passed the 5' RACE reads through MiXCR, listing each CDR3 protein once. The table includes over 600,000 distinct CDR3 sequences, 35% to 60% detected once. The specimen sequenced was blood. The receptor source for this set is an elderly man in good health.

The chain links TRBV4-3 to TRBJ2-3; D uncertain. CDR3 length: 14 residues. Germline V gene sequence: CDR1 LGHNA, CDR2 YSLEER. Trimming left V 1 base short and J 3 bases short, with 8 bases between. In nucleotides, the CDR3 is TGCGCCAGCAGCCAAGGCTACTTAACAGATACGCAGTATTTT. Its translation is CASSQGYLTDTQYF.

This clonotype is a singleton in its sample. J is TRBJ1-4 and V is TRBV28, with 7 bases that match TRBD1. The CDR3 contains 13 residues. The V and J ends lost 6 bases and 8 bases, in that order; junction bases with no gene match: 6. CDR1 and CDR2 (germline): MDHEN, SYDVKM. For the CDR3, the DNA is TGTGCCAGCAGGACAGGGCTAGGGGAAAAACTGTTTTTT. Its translation is CASRTGLGEKLFF.

CDR3 protein: CSGGELDLSYNEQYF. CDR3 sequence (DNA): TGCAGCGGTGGGGAGCTGGACCTCTCCTACAATGAGCAGTACTTC. This chain uses TRBV29-1 with TRBJ2-7; tentative D call: TRBD2 (5 bases). V shed 7 bases and J shed 7 bases, with 26 bases lying between them. There are 15 residues in the CDR3. The germline V gene encodes CDR1 SQVTM and CDR2 ANQGSEA.

The gene calls are TRBV4-1 and TRBJ2-7; possibly TRBD2 for D (6 bases). CDR1 is MGHRA, CDR2 YSYEKL, per germline. The CDR3 totals 17 residues. V was cut by 4 bases and J by 7 bases, with 26 bases left in between. CDR3 nucleotide sequence: TGCGCCAGCAGCCCGATCGCGGGGATGAGCTCCTACAATGAGCAGTACTTC. This gives the protein CASSPIAGMSSYNEQYF.

V gene TRBV7-9 combines with J gene TRBJ1-5; D gene unclear. The CDR3 sequence is 12 residues long. V was trimmed by 5 bases and J by 5 bases, leaving 7 bases between them. Germline V CDR1 and CDR2: SEHNR, FQNEAQ (reference sequence). CDR3 coding DNA: TGTGCCAGCAGCCTCCCCGATCAGCCCCAGCATTTT. It encodes CASSLPDQPQHF.

The V and J genes are TRBV5-8 and TRBJ1-2; 9 bases map to TRBD1. V lost 5 bases and J lost 6; bases outside the gene matches: 5. The V gene's germline CDR1 is SGHTS and CDR2 YDEGEE. The CDR3 has 13 residues. CDR3 residues: CASSNRGRDGYTF. CDR3 DNA: TGTGCCAGCAGTAACAGGGGGCGCGATGGCTACACCTTC.

This chain links TRBV20-1 with TRBJ2-4, with D perhaps TRBD2 (6 bases). The V gene lost 5 bases and the J gene lost 13 bases, with 21 bases spanning the gap. This CDR3 contains 13 residues. In germline, CDR1 is DFQATT, CDR2 SNEGSKA (reference sequence). The CDR3 reads CSADTGTRGEQYF. The CDR3 bases are TGCAGTGCTGATACTGGCACCCGCGGGGAGCAGTACTTC.

The CDR3 coding sequence is TGCGCCAGCAGCGTCTCTAGCGGGGGCTACGAGCAGTACTTC. It translates to CASSVSSGGYEQYF. The V call is TRBV5-1, the J call TRBJ2-5; 10 nucleotides line up with TRBD2. Judging by the DNA end, TRBJ2-7 fits better; the J call may be wrong. Germline lookup yields CDR1 SGHRS and CDR2 YFSETQ. The CDR3 sequence is 14 residues long.

This rearrangement joins TRBV7-2 to TRBJ2-5; 9 nucleotides align to TRBD2. Germline CDR1 reads SGHTA; CDR2 reads FQGNSA. CDR3 length: 17 amino acids. Germline trimming cut 4 bases from V and 11 bases from J; bases unmatched to any gene: 20. The DNA of the CDR3 is TGTGCCAGCAGCTCGAACACGGGTGCGGGAGGGCCGGTTGAGCAGTACTTC. It specifies CASSSNTGAGGPVEQYF.

This clonotype was recorded at least ten times. This chain joins TRBV12-3 or TRBV12-4 and TRBJ2-7; 8 nucleotides match TRBD2. After removal of 6 bases from V and 7 bases from J, the junction contained 8 bases not matched to a gene. The CDR3 loop spans 13 amino acids. CDR3: CASSRGGPWEQYF. In DNA form, the CDR3 reads TGTGCCAGCAGCCGGGGGGGGCCTTGGGAGCAGTACTTC.

This clonotype was detected a few times. The rearrangement joins TRBV6-6 to TRBJ1-5; D is unclear. V was shortened by 4 bases and J by 6 bases, with 13 bases between the two germline ends. Germline V CDR1 and CDR2: MNHNY, SVGAGI (reference sequence). This CDR3 contains 14 residues. CDR3 DNA sequence: TGTGCCAGCAGTTCAGGCCAGAAAGTTCAGCCCCAGCATTTT. The encoded protein is CASSSGQKVQPQHF.

The J gene is TRBJ2-7, the V gene TRBV20-1, with a tentative D call TRBD1 (6 bases). Trimming took 5 bases from V and 3 from J, leaving 14 bases between them. Looked up from germline, CDR1 is DFQATT and CDR2 is SNEGSKA (reference sequence). The length of the CDR3 is 13 residues. The CDR3 sequence: CSAWGRTDYEQYF. The CDR3 DNA reads as TGCAGTGCTTGGGGACGGACAGACTACGAGCAGTACTTC.